What follows are 26 T cell receptor beta chains derived from one specimen sequenced in a study of T-cell memory formation after mild COVID-19. TCRdb reanalysed the 5' RACE reads using MiXCR and keeps one entry per CDR3 protein. Here the sample spans 350,000 to 500,000 distinct CDR3 sequences, more than 15% being singletons. The material sequenced was PBMCs or a T cell subset sorted from them (not recorded which). Source of these receptors: a man between 18 and 29 years old who had mild COVID-19 (a few samples of this study predate the infection). Cell type and time point are not known.

The rearrangement uses TRBV4-1 and TRBJ1-1; TRBD1 agrees at 8 bases. CDR3 length: 12 residues. After removal of 3 bases from V and 8 bases from J, the junction contained 2 bases not matched to a gene. Per the germline V gene, CDR1 is MGHRA and CDR2 is YSYEKL. The CDR3: CASSQTGAEAFF. As DNA, the CDR3 is TGCGCCAGCAGCCAGACAGGGGCCGAAGCTTTCTTT.

This chain connects TRBV5-5 to TRBJ1-2; D not certain. The CDR3 has 11 amino acids. Germline V gene sequence: CDR1 SGHKS, CDR2 YYEKEE (reference sequence). V was cut by 3 bases and J by 7 bases, with 7 bases left in between. The CDR3 sequence: CASSSSLGYTF. The CDR3 DNA reads as TGTGCCAGCAGCTCCTCCCTTGGCTACACCTTC.

The V gene is TRBV18, the J gene TRBJ1-6, with a tentative D call TRBD1 (5 bases). In germline, CDR1 is KGHSH, CDR2 LQKENI. Between the trimmed V and J ends, which lost 1 base and 8 bases, there was a span of 9 bases. This CDR3 contains 14 residues. The CDR3 sequence: CASSPLGTDSPLHF. CDR3 coding DNA: TGTGCCAGCTCACCACTAGGGACGGATTCACCCCTCCACTTT.

This chain links TRBV5-1 with TRBJ1-2; tentative D call: TRBD1 (5 bases). The CDR3 extends over 15 amino acids. Trimming pared 0 bases from V and 3 bases from J, leaving 12 bases between. The germline CDR1 and CDR2 sequences are SGHRS and YFSETQ. The CDR3, as DNA: TGCGCCAGCAGCTTGGACCCAGGGATCGACTATGGCTACACCTTC. This sequence encodes CASSLDPGIDYGYTF.

This clonotype was detected many times. The chain couples TRBV4-1 to TRBJ2-1; D assignment may be TRBD1 or TRBD2 (5 bases each). CDR3 size: 14 residues. Germline values: CDR1 MGHRA, CDR2 YSYEKL. The V and J ends lost 3 bases and 5 bases respectively, with 11 bases between them. CDR3 protein: CASSHRDGDNEQFF. In nucleotides, the CDR3 is TGCGCCAGCAGCCACAGGGACGGGGACAATGAGCAGTTCTTC.

This clonotype was seen at least ten times. CDR3 in DNA: TGTGCCAGCAGTTCAGGGTGGGATACGCAGTATTTT. Protein: CASSSGWDTQYF. The chain combines TRBV11-2 with TRBJ2-3, with D possibly matching TRBD1 (5 bases). The germline CDR1 and CDR2 sequences are SGHAT and FQNNGV. Trimming shortened V by 6 bases and J by 6 bases, and 10 bases separated the two germline ends. This CDR3 has 12 residues.

This clonotype came up a few times. The chain recombines TRBV10-3 with TRBJ2-3, with TRBD2 matching over 9 bases. This CDR3 contains 15 residues. Trimming removed 5 bases from V and 2 bases from J; junction bases left unmatched: 5. Germline values: CDR1 ENHRY, CDR2 SYGVKD. The CDR3 sequence: CAISNLAGPTDTQYF. The CDR3 DNA sequence: TGTGCCATCAGTAACCTAGCGGGACCCACAGATACGCAGTATTTT.

This clonotype was detected only a few times. The genes are TRBV3-1 and TRBJ2-5, with D perhaps matching TRBD1 (6 bases). Germline V gives CDR1 LGHDT, CDR2 YNNKEL (reference sequence). The V end was cut by 0 bases, the J end by 5 bases, with 13 bases between. The CDR3 has 15 residues. The CDR3 loop reads CASSQEHRAWETQYF. CDR3 coding DNA: TGTGCCAGCAGCCAAGAGCACAGGGCGTGGGAGACCCAGTACTTC.

This clonotype was found a few times. V usage is TRBV20-1 and J usage is TRBJ2-1; 11 bases map to TRBD1. Per germline, CDR1 DFQATT and CDR2 SNEGSKA (reference sequence). There are 16 residues in the CDR3. Trimming removed 3 bases from V and 5 bases from J; junction bases left unmatched: 9. The CDR3 region has the DNA TGCAGTGCTAGTCCCCCGGACAGGGGGCCCAACAATGAGCAGTTCTTC. Translating gives CSASPPDRGPNNEQFF.

This chain links TRBV7-6 with TRBJ2-7; 11 nucleotides match TRBD2. CDR1 is SGHVS, CDR2 FNYEAQ, per germline. This CDR3 is built from 15 residues. V lost 5 bases and J lost 0; bases outside the gene matches: 3. The CDR3 protein is CASSMTSGASYEQYF. DNA for the CDR3: TGTGCCAGCAGCATGACTAGCGGGGCCTCCTACGAGCAGTACTTC.

There are many counts of this clonotype. The chain joins TRBV4-3 to TRBJ2-5, with D perhaps matching TRBD1 (6 bases). The germline gives CDR1 LGHNA, CDR2 YSLEER. V was pared by 4 bases and J by 1 base, with 16 bases between. The CDR3 consists of 16 residues. The CDR3 reads CASSREGVGSQETQYF. The CDR3, as DNA: TGCGCCAGCAGCCGAGAGGGGGTGGGATCCCAAGAGACCCAGTACTTC.

V and J are TRBV7-2 and TRBJ1-1, with TRBD1 identical over 8 bases. V lost 5 bases to trimming and J lost 5 bases; unmatched junction nucleotides: 13. This CDR3 is 16 amino acids long. CDR1 is SGHTA and CDR2 is FQGNSA in the germline V gene. The CDR3 reads CASSPLSGTGYTEAFF. CDR3 coding DNA: TGTGCCAGCAGCCCGTTGTCCGGGACAGGCTATACTGAAGCTTTCTTT.

This clonotype was observed a few times. The chain couples TRBV9 to TRBJ2-7; D uncertain. V lost 10 bases, J lost 2 bases, and 13 bases lay in between. The CDR3 extends over 12 amino acids. The germline V gene encodes CDR1 SGDLS and CDR2 YYNGEE. CDR3 loop: CAGVKTAYEQYV. The CDR3 DNA reads as TGTGCCGGAGTGAAAACAGCCTACGAGCAGTACGTC.

This clonotype was picked up a small number of times. V usage is TRBV4-1 and J usage is TRBJ2-1; the D is unclear. The CDR3 is made up of 17 amino acids. Germline CDR1 and CDR2: MGHRA and YSYEKL. Trimming took off 5 bases at V and 3 bases at J, with 20 bases between the two ends. Written as DNA, the CDR3 is TGCGCCAGCAGCTACCACCCCGGCACCCTCAACTACAATGAGCAGTTCTTC. Its translation is CASSYHPGTLNYNEQFF.

The chain joins TRBV7-2 to TRBJ1-6, with TRBD1 identical over 9 bases. The junction had 5 bases not matched to a gene; V was cut back by 3 bases and J by 5 bases. Germline V gives CDR1 SGHTA, CDR2 FQGNSA. The CDR3 is 16 amino acids. CDR3 sequence (DNA): TGTGCCAGCAGCTTTGCTGGGACAGGGCATAATTCACCCCTCCACTTT. This gives the protein CASSFAGTGHNSPLHF.

This chain uses TRBV18 with TRBJ2-7; D tentatively reads TRBD1 or TRBD2 (6 bases each). The germline CDR1 and CDR2 sequences are KGHSH and LQKENI. Trimming removed 4 bases from V and 6 bases from J, with 16 bases in between. The CDR3 sequence is 14 residues long. The CDR3, as DNA: TGTGCCAGCTCACGGACTACAGGGTTGGCCGAGCAGTACGTC. This sequence encodes CASSRTTGLAEQYV.

Many counts were recorded for this clonotype. This chain's CDR3 is CASSLMGDYGYTF. For the CDR3, the DNA is TGCGCCAGCAGCTTGATGGGCGACTATGGCTACACCTTC. The V gene is TRBV5-1, the J gene TRBJ1-2; D call uncertain. V was clipped by 1 base and J by 3 bases, with 7 bases between them. Per the germline V gene, CDR1 is SGHRS and CDR2 is YFSETQ. The CDR3 sequence is 13 residues long.

The chain employs TRBV19 and TRBJ1-5, with TRBD1 matching 8 bases. CDR3 size: 13 residues. CDR1 and CDR2 from the germline V gene are LNHDA and SQIVND (reference sequence). V shed 9 bases, J shed 5 bases, and the junction held 6 bases outside the gene matches. This chain's CDR3 is CASHTQGDQPQHF. The CDR3 region has the DNA TGTGCCAGCCACACACAGGGGGATCAGCCCCAGCATTTT.

This clonotype was picked up many times. This chain uses TRBV29-1 with TRBJ2-3, with TRBD2 as a possible D gene (5 bases). The CDR3 consists of 12 residues. Germline V gene lookup returns CDR1 SQVTM and CDR2 ANQGSEA. The V gene lost 4 bases and the J gene lost 3 bases, with 8 bases spanning the gap. The CDR3 spells CSVARGTDTQYF. The CDR3, as DNA: TGCAGCGTTGCACGAGGGACAGATACGCAGTATTTT.

As to this clonotype: At one boundary the junction diverges from the germline segment, which might be a read error. The chain carries TRBV12-3 or TRBV12-4 and TRBJ2-5, with D perhaps given as TRBD1 or TRBD2 (5 bases each). This CDR3 spans 14 amino acids. CDR3 nucleotide sequence: TGTGCCAGCAGCTCCGGGGACGAGAGAGAGGCCCAGTACTTC. Its translation: CASSSGDEREAQYF.

In nucleotides, the CDR3 is TGTGCCAGCAGCCCCCAAAGGGGACCCTACGAGCAGTACTTC. Protein product: CASSPQRGPYEQYF. The chain recombines TRBV3-1 with TRBJ2-7; D could derive from TRBD1 or TRBD2 (5 bases each). Germline lookup yields CDR1 LGHDT and CDR2 YNNKEL (reference sequence). The CDR3 totals 14 residues. The V end lost 4 bases, the J end lost 2 bases, and 12 bases lay between the germline ends.

This clonotype was seen a handful of times. The chain is built from TRBV5-1 and TRBJ2-7; 10 nucleotides agree with TRBD1. This CDR3 comprises 17 residues. Per the germline V gene, CDR1 is SGHRS and CDR2 is YFSETQ. V gave up 0 bases and J gave up 4 bases; unmatched junction bases: 10. This CDR3 reads CASSLEKDDRGRYEQYV. CDR3 sequence (DNA): TGCGCCAGCAGCTTGGAAAAGGACGACAGGGGGCGGTACGAGCAGTACGTC.

The rearrangement links TRBV5-6 to TRBJ1-1; D ambiguous. V was cut by 0 bases and J by 1 base, with 7 bases left in between. This CDR3 comprises 14 residues. Germline lookup yields CDR1 SGHDT and CDR2 YYEEEE. CDR3 sequence reads: CASSLDIGNTEAFF. CDR3 sequence (DNA): TGTGCCAGCAGCTTGGATATTGGGAACACTGAAGCTTTCTTT.

The J gene is TRBJ1-2, the V gene TRBV7-2, with D unresolved. The V gene's germline CDR1 is SGHTA and CDR2 FQGNSA. V gave up 5 bases and J gave up 9 bases, with 16 bases separating them. This CDR3 comprises 13 residues. DNA for the CDR3: TGTGCCAGCAGCCAGAGTCCCGTTTACCGCTACACCTTC. As protein: CASSQSPVYRYTF.

The chain couples TRBV3-1 to TRBJ2-2; D not certain. The CDR3 totals 16 residues. In germline, CDR1 is LGHDT, CDR2 YNNKEL (reference sequence). V was trimmed by 2 bases and J by 6 bases, leaving 16 bases between them. In DNA, the CDR3 is TGTGCCAGCAGCCAACGGACCCTTAATCTCGCCGGGGAGCTGTTTTTT. Translated, it gives CASSQRTLNLAGELFF.

The V and J genes are TRBV20-1 and TRBJ1-1; the D gene is possibly TRBD1 (6 bases). Germline values: CDR1 DFQATT, CDR2 SNEGSKA (reference sequence). Trimming cost V 4 bases and J 0 bases, with 21 bases left between them. The CDR3 spans 17 residues. The CDR3 reads CSAKYRARVDVNTEAFF. The CDR3 region has the DNA TGCAGTGCTAAGTACAGGGCGAGGGTTGATGTGAACACTGAAGCTTTCTTT.